These 7 T cell receptor beta chains were all obtained from the same sample, sequenced in a study of blood T cell repertoires in COVID-19. Profiling relied on immunoSEQ multiplex PCR, and the TCRdb table lists in-frame clones only, not all of them. The sample holds hundreds of thousands of clones; approximately 87% are singletons and the top ten take 2.5% to 3.5%. Sequenced material: PBMCs or T cells enriched from blood (not recorded which). The receptors here all came from a woman between 45 and 60 years old in a cohort exposed to, infected with or recovered from COVID-19 (not recorded which).

This clone was seen once. The chain carries TRBV9 and TRBJ2-3; 9 nucleotides align to TRBD2. The CDR3 sequence is 16 residues long. Germline trimming cut 0 bases from V and 3 bases from J; bases unmatched to any gene: 5. In germline, CDR1 is SGDLS, CDR2 YYNGEE. CDR3 sequence reads: CASSVGASGVTDTQYF. As DNA, the CDR3 is TGTGCCAGCAGCGTAGGGGCTAGCGGGGTGACAGATACGCAGTATTTT. Variable domain in full (rest from reference TRBV9 and TRBJ2-3): DSGVTQTPKHLITATGQRVTLRCSPRSGDLSVYWYQQSLDQGLQFLIQYYNGEERAKGNILERFSAQQFPDLHSELNLSSLELGDSALYFCASSVGASGVTDTQYFGPGTRLTVL.

This chain joins TRBV6-5 and TRBJ2-7; D is perhaps TRBD2 (5 bases). Trimming removed 6 bases at V and 3 bases at J, with 15 bases between. From germline, CDR1 is MNHEY and CDR2 SVGAGI. This CDR3 is built from 14 residues. The CDR3 spells CASRRRGSVYEQYF. In DNA form, the CDR3 reads TGTGCCAGCAGGAGGAGAGGGTCCGTCTACGAGCAGTACTTC.

The rearrangement joins TRBV5-1 to TRBJ1-1, with D perhaps TRBD1 (6 bases). Trimming removed 4 bases at V and 4 bases at J, with 8 bases between. The length of the CDR3 is 12 residues. The V gene's germline CDR1 is SGHRS and CDR2 YFSETQ. The CDR3: CASSQGRTEAFF. For the CDR3, the DNA is TGCGCCAGCAGCCAGGGGCGCACTGAAGCTTTCTTT. Full variable domain (missing parts from reference TRBV5-1 and TRBJ1-1): KAGVTQTPRYLIKTRGQQVTLSCSPISGHRSVSWYQQTPGQGLQFLFEYFSETQRNKGNFPGRFSGRQFSNSRSEMNVSTLELGDSALYLCASSQGRTEAFFGQGTRLTVV.

This chain connects TRBV18 to TRBJ2-1; D uncertain. The germline CDR1 and CDR2 sequences are KGHSH and LQKENI. CDR3 length equals 14 residues. The germline V and J ends were trimmed by 3 bases and 8 bases, with 14 bases remaining between them. The CDR3 loop is CASSPFSQMDEQFF. The CDR3 DNA reads TGTGCCAGCTCACCCTTTTCTCAGATGGATGAGCAGTTCTTC. The entire variable domain, with the rest obtained from reference TRBV18 and TRBJ2-1, is as follows: NAGVMQNPRHLVRRRGQEARLRCSPMKGHSHVYWYRQLPEEGLKFMVYLQKENIIDESGMPKERFSAEFPKEGPSILRIQQVVRGDSAAYFCASSPFSQMDEQFFGPGTRLTVL.

This rearrangement joins TRBV10-3 to TRBJ1-6, with 8 bases lining up with TRBD1. The CDR3 is 14 residues long. The J segment lost 8 bases and the V segment lost 11 bases, leaving 11 bases of the junction unmatched. The germline gives CDR1 ENHRY, CDR2 SYGVKD. CDR3 coding DNA: TGTGCCTCCCGGTCCGGACAGGGATATTCACCCCTCCACTTT. This encodes CASRSGQGYSPLHF.

The gene calls are TRBV6-5 and TRBJ2-7; no reliable D call. Germline-derived CDR1 and CDR2 are MNHEY and SVGAGI. Trimming removed 7 bases from V and 5 bases from J, with 12 bases in between. The CDR3 extends over 12 amino acids. The CDR3, as DNA: TGTGCCAGCAAAGCGAATTACAACGAGCAGTACTTC. Protein: CASKANYNEQYF.

The chain couples TRBV19 to TRBJ1-5; TRBD1 agrees at 7 bases. The germline CDR1 and CDR2 sequences are LNHDA and SQIVND (reference sequence). The junction had 9 bases not matched to a gene; V was cut back by 3 bases and J by 1 base. This CDR3 comprises 17 residues. In nucleotides, the CDR3 is TGTGCCAGTAGTATGGTCGCAGGGGGAAGGAGCAATCAGCCCCAGCATTTT. This translates into CASSMVAGGRSNQPQHF.